These 16 T cell receptor beta chains originate from one sample sequenced in a study of blood T cell repertoires in COVID-19. Clones were sequenced by immunoSEQ multiplex PCR, and TCRdb holds only the in-frame ones, with some missing. The repertoire holds about 230,000 clones, with 80% to 90% as singletons. Sequencing was done on a sample of peripheral blood. Every receptor here comes from a man aged 40-50 years with acute or convalescent COVID-19.

The chain couples TRBV25-1 to TRBJ1-4; TRBD1 agrees at 8 bases. The trim removed 3 bases at V and 8 bases at J, leaving 5 bases unmatched. Germline-derived CDR1 and CDR2 are MGHDK and SYGVNS. This CDR3 comprises 14 residues. In DNA form, the CDR3 reads TGTGCCAGCAGTGACAGGGGGCGCGGAGAAAAACTGTTTTTT. It translates to CASSDRGRGEKLFF.

The gene calls are TRBV7-6 and TRBJ1-4; tentative D call: TRBD1 (5 bases). V shed 1 base and J shed 8 bases, with 14 bases lying between them. Germline V lookup: CDR1 SGHVS, CDR2 FNYEAQ. The CDR3 is 15 amino acids. CDR3 bases: TGTGCCAGCAGCTTAGGGGGGGGAGTAGGAGAAAAACTGTTTTTT. Translated: CASSLGGGVGEKLFF.

The table lists this clone with a few counts. This sequence joins TRBV29-1 and TRBJ2-1; TRBD2 aligns across 10 bases. V trimming: 1 base; J trimming: 3 bases; junction bases outside the gene matches: 9. In germline, CDR1 is SQVTM, CDR2 ANQGSEA. The length of the CDR3 is 17 residues. This chain's CDR3 is CSVEGSGGFFLYNEQFF. For the CDR3, the DNA is TGCAGCGTTGAAGGTAGCGGGGGGTTCTTCCTCTACAATGAGCAGTTCTTC.

The chain has TRBV2 and TRBJ1-2, with D uncertain. Trimming removed 6 bases from V and 0 bases from J, with 14 bases in between. The CDR3 has 15 amino acids. CDR1 SNHLY and CDR2 FYNNEI come from the germline V gene. Here the CDR3 reads CASSPTPVPNYGYTF. CDR3 nucleotide sequence: TGTGCCAGCAGCCCCACCCCAGTACCTAACTATGGCTACACCTTC.

V usage is TRBV7-2 and J usage is TRBJ2-3; possibly TRBD2 for D (7 bases). Germline CDR1 SGHTA, CDR2 FQGNSA. The CDR3 extends over 15 amino acids. Trimming removed 5 bases from V and 1 base from J, with 13 bases in between. This CDR3 is CASSISRGRTDTQYF. The CDR3 coding sequence is TGTGCCAGCAGCATATCGCGGGGGCGCACAGATACGCAGTATTTT.

The chain carries TRBV5-6 and TRBJ1-2; the match to TRBD1 covers 11 bases. Germline CDR1 and CDR2: SGHDT and YYEEEE. J gave up 8 bases and V 5 bases, and 8 bases lay outside the gene matches. The CDR3 has 14 amino acids. CDR3 amino acids: CASSLGQGAWGYTF. CDR3 nucleotide sequence: TGTGCCAGCAGTCTCGGACAGGGGGCTTGGGGCTACACCTTC.

The gene calls are TRBV7-2 and TRBJ2-7; weak D call: TRBD2 (7 bases). Trimming pared 6 bases from V and 2 bases from J, leaving 17 bases between. This CDR3 has 15 amino acids. Germline V gene data show CDR1 as SGHTA and CDR2 as FQGNSA. The CDR3: CASSSEGGAAYEQYF. The CDR3 nucleotides read TGTGCCAGCAGTTCCGAGGGGGGGGCTGCCTACGAGCAGTACTTC.

The J gene is TRBJ2-5, the V gene TRBV24-1; D not certain. Germline V lookup: CDR1 KGHDR, CDR2 SFDVKD. V shed 9 bases and J shed 2 bases, with 3 bases lying between them. The CDR3 loop spans 10 amino acids. As DNA, the CDR3 is TGTGCCACCCTTCAAGAGACCCAGTACTTC. Translation: CATLQETQYF.

The rearrangement links TRBV24-1 to TRBJ2-7, with a weak D call TRBD2 (5 bases). The V gene lost 2 bases and the J gene lost 2 bases, with 15 bases spanning the gap. CDR1 is KGHDR and CDR2 is SFDVKD in the germline V gene. The length of the CDR3 is 16 residues. The CDR3 here is CATSDSRTGKPYEQYF. As DNA, the CDR3 is TGTGCCACCAGTGATTCTAGGACCGGGAAGCCCTACGAGCAGTACTTC.

The V call is TRBV28, the J call TRBJ1-5; perhaps TRBD1 as D (6 bases). V was shortened by 3 bases and J by 3 bases, with 15 bases between the two germline ends. CDR3 length: 16 amino acids. Germline V gives CDR1 MDHEN, CDR2 SYDVKM. The CDR3 loop reads CASSFRQAISNQPQHF. DNA of the CDR3: TGTGCCAGCAGTTTTCGACAGGCGATCTCCAATCAGCCCCAGCATTTT.

The V and J genes are TRBV5-4 and TRBJ1-1, with D unresolved. Germline values: CDR1 SGHNT, CDR2 YYREEE (reference sequence). The germline V and J ends were trimmed by 0 bases and 1 base, with 10 bases remaining between them. This CDR3 is built from 15 residues. The CDR3 loop reads CASSLARGGNTEAFF. DNA for the CDR3: TGTGCCAGCAGCTTGGCACGGGGAGGGAACACTGAAGCTTTCTTT. Full variable domain (remainder filled in from reference TRBV5-4 and TRBJ1-1): ETGVTQSPTHLIKTRGQQVTLRCSSQSGHNTVSWYQQALGQGPQFIFQYYREEENGRGNFPPRFSGLQFPNYSSELNVNALELDDSALYLCASSLARGGNTEAFFGQGTRLTVV.

This clone was detected once. CDR3 sequence: CASSQFITSRRGYTF. For the CDR3, the DNA is TGTGCCAGCAGCCAATTCATCACATCGAGGCGTGGCTACACCTTC. The chain uses TRBV11-2 and TRBJ1-2; unclear D gene. The V end lost 5 bases, the J end lost 7 bases, and 20 bases lay between the germline ends. Per germline, CDR1 SGHAT and CDR2 FQNNGV. The CDR3 contains 15 residues. The full variable domain, its missing parts supplied by reference TRBV11-2 and TRBJ1-2, is EAGVAQSPRYKIIEKRQSVAFWCNPISGHATLYWYQQILGQGPKLLIQFQNNGVVDDSQLPKDRFSAERLKGVDSTLKIQPAKLEDSAVYLCASSQFITSRRGYTFGSGTRLTVV.

The gene calls are TRBV18 and TRBJ1-2; D is uncertain. V gave up 2 bases and J gave up 4 bases, with 11 bases separating them. From germline, CDR1 is KGHSH and CDR2 LQKENI. This CDR3 spans 14 amino acids. The CDR3 spells CASSPIAAPYGYTF. The DNA for the CDR3 is TGTGCCAGCTCACCAATTGCGGCCCCCTATGGCTACACCTTC.

This clone was picked up a small number of times. The chain recombines TRBV3-1 (or the pseudogene TRBV3-2) with TRBJ1-6; tentative D call: TRBD1 (6 bases). Trimming took off 5 bases at V and 7 bases at J, with 12 bases between the two ends. CDR1 and CDR2 (germline): LGHDT, YNNKEL (reference sequence). The CDR3 is made up of 14 amino acids. The CDR3 loop reads CASSTGGPNSPLHF. CDR3 DNA: TGTGCCAGCAGCACTGGGGGCCCAAATTCACCCCTCCACTTT.

J is TRBJ1-1 and V is TRBV15; TRBD1 matches at 7 bases. Germline CDR1 and CDR2: LNHNV and YYDKDF (reference sequence). The J segment lost 3 bases and the V segment lost 0 bases, leaving 4 bases of the junction unmatched. This CDR3 is 15 amino acids long. The CDR3, as DNA: TGTGCCACCAGCAGAGACCTGACAGGGTACACTGAAGCTTTCTTT. It encodes CATSRDLTGYTEAFF.

The chain couples TRBV6-5 to TRBJ2-7, with 8 bases matching TRBD1. CDR1 is MNHEY and CDR2 is SVGAGI in the germline V gene. V dropped 5 bases and J dropped 2; count of bases not matched to a gene: 8. This CDR3 contains 15 residues. The chain's CDR3 is CASSPQTGEPYEQYF. CDR3 coding DNA: TGTGCCAGCAGTCCGCAGACAGGGGAACCCTACGAGCAGTACTTC.